The 13 T cell receptor beta chains presented below share a single source sample, sequenced in a study of OX40 agonist ivuxolimab in advanced cancers. Method: immunoSEQ multiplex PCR; TCRdb's copy keeps in-frame clones and lacks some. Altogether tens of thousands of clones are present, just over 90% being singletons, with the ten largest covering more than 13%. The source material was CD4+ or CD8+ T cells sorted from blood, sampled in a trial of the OX40 agonist ivuxolimab. The receptor source for this set is an adult with an advanced solid tumor such as melanoma, head and neck, liver or kidney cancer.

V usage is TRBV4-3 and J usage is TRBJ2-7; D not certain. Per the germline V gene, CDR1 is LGHNA and CDR2 is YSLEER. CDR3 length equals 16 residues. V was pared by 1 base and J by 2 bases, with 15 bases between. CDR3: CASSQVSTSGPYEQYF. The CDR3 DNA reads as TGCGCCAGCAGCCAAGTGAGCACCTCAGGTCCCTACGAGCAGTACTTC.

Turning to this clone: At the DNA level, this CDR3 is encoded by other sequences in the same sample as well. The CDR3 nucleotides are TGTGCCAGCAGCTTCAGCTACGAGCAGTACTTC. This encodes CASSFSYEQYF. This chain joins TRBV7-9 and TRBJ2-7; D not resolved. Germline-derived CDR1 and CDR2 are SEHNR and FQNEAQ (reference sequence). The CDR3 has 11 amino acids. Trimming stripped 3 bases from V and 3 bases from J, with 3 bases between.

V is TRBV6-5 and J is TRBJ2-2; D unclear. CDR3 length: 14 residues. The V gene lost 4 bases and the J gene lost 7 bases, with 13 bases spanning the gap. Germline V gene sequence: CDR1 MNHEY, CDR2 SVGAGI. DNA of the CDR3: TGTGCCAGCAGTTTACAAGGATGGGGCGGGGAGCTGTTTTTT. It translates to CASSLQGWGGELFF.

The V call is TRBV27, the J call TRBJ2-1; TRBD1 matches at 7 bases. Germline V gives CDR1 MNHEY, CDR2 SMNVEV (reference sequence). With V trimmed by 5 bases and J by 5 bases, 9 bases remained unmatched. The CDR3 consists of 15 residues. CDR3 protein: CASSMTGWNNNEQFF. The CDR3 region has the DNA TGTGCCAGCAGTATGACAGGGTGGAATAACAATGAGCAGTTCTTC.

This clone was seen just once. The rearrangement joins TRBV16 to TRBJ2-7; the D gene is possibly TRBD1 (5 bases). The CDR3 sequence is 14 residues long. Trimming shortened V by 2 bases and J by 2 bases, and 10 bases separated the two germline ends. Germline lookup yields CDR1 KGHSY and CDR2 FQNENV. CDR3 coding DNA: TGTGCCAGCAGCCAACCAGGGATTCCCTACGAGCAGTACTTC. It yields the protein CASSQPGIPYEQYF.

This chain's CDR3 is CASSIVDLPHNEQFF. In DNA form, the CDR3 reads TGTGCCAGTAGTATAGTGGACTTACCCCACAATGAGCAGTTCTTC. The genes are TRBV19 and TRBJ2-1; D possibly corresponds to TRBD2 (5 bases). The CDR3 is 15 residues long. The germline CDR1 and CDR2 sequences are LNHDA and SQIVND (reference sequence). V lost 1 base and J lost 5, with 12 bases in between.

This chain links TRBV7-9 with TRBJ2-7, with 11 bases identical to TRBD1. Germline assignment: CDR1 SEHNR and CDR2 FQNEAQ (reference sequence). The CDR3 has 16 amino acids. With V trimmed by 2 bases and J by 4 bases, 7 bases remained unmatched. The CDR3 nucleotides are TGTGCCAGCAGCTTAACGAGGACAGGGGGCTCTTACGAGCAGTACTTC. Protein sequence: CASSLTRTGGSYEQYF.

The chain recombines TRBV7-9 with TRBJ2-7; 8 bases map to TRBD2. Losses at the gene ends were 0 bases for V and 5 bases for J; bases not matched to a gene: 9. Germline assignment: CDR1 SEHNR and CDR2 FQNEAQ (reference sequence). The CDR3 sequence is 16 residues long. The CDR3 DNA reads as TGTGCCAGCAGCTTAGCGGTGTTAGCGGGGTACCACGAGCAGTACTTC. This encodes CASSLAVLAGYHEQYF.

This chain links TRBV10-2 with TRBJ2-1; TRBD2 agrees at 13 bases. Losses at the gene ends were 5 bases for V and 8 bases for J; bases not matched to a gene: 6. Germline V lookup: CDR1 WSHSY, CDR2 SAAADI. The CDR3 consists of 15 residues. DNA of the CDR3: TGCGCCAGCAGTCAGACTAGCGGGGGGCGACATGAGCAGTTCTTC. Translation gives CASSQTSGGRHEQFF.

This chain uses TRBV27 with TRBJ2-3, with TRBD2 matching 15 bases. Germline V gives CDR1 MNHEY, CDR2 SMNVEV (reference sequence). The trim removed 6 bases at V and 0 bases at J, leaving 16 bases unmatched. The CDR3 length is 21 residues. CDR3 protein: CASSPAVGLAGGPLSTDTQYF. CDR3 in DNA: TGTGCCAGCAGCCCAGCCGTCGGACTAGCGGGGGGGCCTCTTAGCACAGATACGCAGTATTTT.

The chain links TRBV2 to TRBJ1-5, with D possibly being TRBD1 (5 bases). CDR1 and CDR2 from the germline V gene are SNHLY and FYNNEI. The CDR3 runs 14 residues. Trimming took 3 bases from V and 3 from J, leaving 9 bases between them. The CDR3 loop reads CASSDWGNNQPQHF. The CDR3 region has the DNA TGTGCCAGCAGTGATTGGGGGAACAATCAGCCCCAGCATTTT.

This chain links TRBV4-1 with TRBJ1-1, with a possible D match to TRBD1 (5 bases). There are 17 residues in the CDR3. The V end lost 2 bases, the J end lost 1 base, and 17 bases lay between the germline ends. Germline V gene data show CDR1 as MGHRA and CDR2 as YSYEKL. DNA for the CDR3: TGCGCCAGCAGCCAACGGACATTTGGAGAAGGGAACACTGAAGCTTTCTTT. This sequence encodes CASSQRTFGEGNTEAFF.

The V and J genes are TRBV7-2 and TRBJ2-1; TRBD2 agrees at 7 bases. The length of the CDR3 is 15 residues. Germline loops: CDR1 SGHTA, CDR2 FQGNSA. V gave up 5 bases and J gave up 3 bases; unmatched junction bases: 7. In DNA form, the CDR3 reads TGTGCCAGCAGCCCCCCTAGCGGACACTACAATGAGCAGTTCTTC. This translates into CASSPPSGHYNEQFF.